This T cell receptor (beta chain) originates from a study of T cell responses to AZD1222 COVID-19 vaccine. Study-wide points: Reports say nearly half of spike-specific TCRs go after unmutated variant regions. Only 5 to 7 AZD1222 recipients were seropositive at baseline.

Clones were sequenced by immunoSEQ multiplex PCR, and TCRdb holds only the in-frame ones, with some missing. The table records 130,000 to 150,000 clones, 90% of them present only once. V was trimmed by 4 bases and J by 6 bases, leaving 11 bases between them. The CDR3 runs 13 residues. The germline CDR1 and CDR2 sequences are SGHTS and YDEGEE. About this clone itself: The antigen is undetermined.

This TCR was sampled from an adult in good health. The sequencing used peripheral blood, collected on day 0 of AZD1222 vaccination. This sequence joins TRBV5-8 and TRBJ1-5; the D is unclear. The DNA for the CDR3 is TGTGCCAGCAGCCTACATAGGTCTCAGCCCCAGCATTTT. Translation: CASSLHRSQPQHF.